These 21 T cell receptor beta chains originate from one sample sequenced in a study of blood T cell repertoires in COVID-19. TCRdb's table, derived via immunoSEQ multiplex PCR, lists solely in-frame clones and lacks some. Of about 74,000 clones listed, over 85% are singletons. The sequenced sample consisted of peripheral blood. These receptors all come from a man between 50 and 59 years old with acute or convalescent COVID-19.

The chain is built from TRBV10-3 and TRBJ2-2; D is unclear. Trimming removed 6 bases at V and 6 bases at J, with 5 bases between. Germline V gives CDR1 ENHRY, CDR2 SYGVKD. The CDR3 is 11 amino acids. In nucleotides, the CDR3 is TGTGCCATCAGAGACTCCGGGGAGCTGTTTTTT. This sequence encodes CAIRDSGELFF.

This clone was recorded once. The chain employs TRBV19 and TRBJ1-5; 7 bases fit TRBD1. Germline CDR1 is LNHDA and CDR2 is SQIVND (reference sequence). J gave up 2 bases and V 5 bases, and 21 bases lay outside the gene matches. The length of the CDR3 is 20 residues. This CDR3 is CASSAFTRDRPLMGNQPQHF. In DNA, the CDR3 is TGTGCCAGTAGTGCCTTTACCCGGGACAGACCTTTGATGGGCAATCAGCCCCAGCATTTT.

The chain employs TRBV9 and TRBJ2-3; D call uncertain. V shed 3 bases and J shed 1 base, with 9 bases lying between them. This CDR3 has 14 amino acids. CDR1 and CDR2 (germline): SGDLS, YYNGEE. Here the CDR3 DNA reads TGTGCCAGCAGCGCCTTAAGCGGCACAGATACGCAGTATTTT. As protein: CASSALSGTDTQYF.

V gene TRBV7-8 combines with J gene TRBJ1-4, with D possibly TRBD1 on 6 matching bases. From germline, CDR1 is SGHVS and CDR2 FQNEAQ. The ends were cut back, 3 bases at V and 0 bases at J, with 11 bases in the middle. The CDR3 sequence is 16 residues long. The CDR3 sequence is CASSLVGGATNEKLFF. For the CDR3, the DNA is TGTGCCAGCAGCTTGGTAGGGGGGGCAACTAATGAAAAACTGTTTTTT. The full variable domain, its missing parts supplied by reference TRBV7-8 and TRBJ1-4, is GAGVSQSPRYKVAKRGQDVALRCDPISGHVSLFWYQQALGQGPEFLTYFQNEAQLDKSGLPSDRFFAERPEGSVSTLKIQRTQQEDSAVYLCASSLVGGATNEKLFFGSGTQLSVL.

The chain is built from TRBV7-6 and TRBJ1-3; D is unclear. This CDR3 is 13 amino acids long. The ends were cut back, 5 bases at V and 3 bases at J, with 8 bases in the middle. From germline, CDR1 is SGHVS and CDR2 FNYEAQ. CDR3: CASSPLLGNTIYF. DNA of the CDR3: TGTGCCAGCAGCCCTCTCCTTGGAAACACCATATATTTT.

The J gene is TRBJ2-4, the V gene TRBV19; D is possibly TRBD1 (6 bases). There are 16 residues in the CDR3. Trimming shortened V by 6 bases and J by 0 bases, and 15 bases separated the two germline ends. Germline V CDR1 and CDR2: LNHDA, SQIVND (reference sequence). The DNA of the CDR3 is TGTGCCAGTAGCCTACAGGGACGCCTAGCCAAAAACATTCAGTACTTC. Amino acid sequence: CASSLQGRLAKNIQYF.

The V and J genes are TRBV7-3 and TRBJ2-3; TRBD2 matches at 8 bases. The ends lost 5 bases at V and 4 bases at J; junction bases unmatched: 11. The CDR3 spans 16 residues. Germline V CDR1 and CDR2: SGHTA, FQGTGA. As DNA, the CDR3 is TGTGCCAGCAGCCCGCTGAGCGGGAGTGACTCAGATACGCAGTATTTT. Translated: CASSPLSGSDSDTQYF.

This chain links TRBV28 with TRBJ1-5, with 9 nucleotides matching TRBD1. The length of the CDR3 is 13 residues. V gave up 5 bases and J gave up 7 bases; unmatched junction bases: 3. Per the germline V gene, CDR1 is MDHEN and CDR2 is SYDVKM. The DNA of the CDR3 is TGTGCCAGCAGTGACAGGGGGGGACAGCCCCAGCATTTT. It is translated as CASSDRGGQPQHF.

The rearrangement links TRBV7-8 to TRBJ2-7; a weak D match, TRBD2 (7 bases). Trimming took off 1 base at V and 3 bases at J, with 13 bases between the two ends. The CDR3 sequence is 15 residues long. Germline-derived CDR1 and CDR2 are SGHVS and FQNEAQ. The DNA of the CDR3 is TGTGCCAGCAGCTTAGGGGCGGGGGCCTTCTACGAGCAGTACGTC. Residues: CASSLGAGAFYEQYV.

This chain links TRBV6-1 with TRBJ1-1, with a possible D match to TRBD1 (5 bases). Between the trimmed V and J ends, which lost 2 bases and 6 bases, there was a span of 13 bases. This CDR3 has 14 amino acids. In germline, CDR1 is MNHNS, CDR2 SASEGT. The CDR3 protein is CASSEPWGGSEAFF. For the CDR3, the DNA is TGTGCCAGCAGTGAACCCTGGGGGGGGTCTGAAGCTTTCTTT.

The V call is TRBV28, the J call TRBJ2-1; 12 bases fit TRBD2. CDR3 length: 15 amino acids. Unmatched junction bases numbered 6, after V lost 4 bases and J lost 8 bases. Germline CDR1 MDHEN, CDR2 SYDVKM. CDR3 bases: TGTGCCAGCAGTTCGGCTAGCGGGGGGGACTATGAGCAGTTCTTC. It translates to CASSSASGGDYEQFF.

The chain uses TRBV5-1 and TRBJ1-2; D not resolved. The V end was cut by 0 bases, the J end by 0 bases, with 9 bases between. Looked up from germline, CDR1 is SGHRS and CDR2 is YFSETQ. This CDR3 spans 15 amino acids. The CDR3 DNA reads TGCGCCAGCAGCTTGGGACGGCTAGCTAACTATGGCTACACCTTC. As protein: CASSLGRLANYGYTF.

This chain joins TRBV4-3 and TRBJ1-6, with D possibly matching TRBD1 (6 bases). Trimming pared 0 bases from V and 1 base from J, leaving 10 bases between. CDR3 length equals 17 residues. Germline assignment: CDR1 LGHNA and CDR2 YSLEER. The CDR3 is CASSQDRTGSYNSPLHF. CDR3 nucleotide sequence: TGCGCCAGCAGCCAAGATCGAACAGGGTCCTATAATTCACCCCTCCACTTT.

In its sample, this clone was seen once. This rearrangement joins TRBV10-3 to TRBJ2-7; 8 positions match TRBD1. CDR1 is ENHRY, CDR2 SYGVKD, per germline. The V segment lost 2 bases and the J segment 5 bases; nucleotides outside the gene matches: 8. This CDR3 region has 15 residues. CDR3 bases: TGTGCCATCAGTGAGGTATGGACAGGGAAAGACGAGCAGTACTTC. The encoded protein is CAISEVWTGKDEQYF.

The V gene is TRBV5-1, the J gene TRBJ2-3; no clear D gene. The CDR3 is 16 amino acids. V gave up 1 base and J gave up 0 bases, with 12 bases separating them. The germline V gene has CDR1 SGHRS and CDR2 YFSETQ. The CDR3 spells CASSLIQRISTDTQYF. As DNA, the CDR3 is TGCGCCAGCAGCTTGATCCAGCGCATTAGCACAGATACGCAGTATTTT.

CDR3 sequence (DNA): TGTGCCAGCAGCCAAGATATGCGGGGGGGCGTTTCCCATGGCTACACCTTC. This gives the protein CASSQDMRGGVSHGYTF. The rearrangement joins TRBV3-1 (or the pseudogene TRBV3-2) to TRBJ1-2; tentatively, D is TRBD1 (6 bases). The V end was cut by 0 bases, the J end by 6 bases, with 20 bases between. Germline loops: CDR1 LGHDT, CDR2 YNNKEL (reference sequence). The CDR3 extends over 17 amino acids.

The rearrangement uses TRBV7-3 and TRBJ2-2, with 7 bases aligning to TRBD2. This CDR3 is built from 13 residues. J lost 6 bases, V lost 4 bases, and 2 bases had no gene match. The germline V gene encodes CDR1 SGHTA and CDR2 FQGTGA. The CDR3 sequence: CASSSGLAGELFF. Here the CDR3 DNA reads TGTGCCAGCAGCTCCGGACTAGCCGGGGAGCTGTTTTTT.

The genes are TRBV2 and TRBJ1-2; unclear D gene. This CDR3 comprises 12 residues. CDR1 and CDR2 (germline): SNHLY, FYNNEI. Trimming took 4 bases from V and 6 from J, leaving 9 bases between them. As DNA, the CDR3 is TGTGCCAGCAGTGGCCCGGGTAATGGCTACACCTTC. Amino acids: CASSGPGNGYTF.

The J gene is TRBJ2-5, the V gene TRBV6-5; D not resolved. This CDR3 is built from 11 residues. CDR1 is MNHEY and CDR2 is SVGAGI in the germline V gene. Trimming took 8 bases from V and 0 from J, leaving 4 bases between them. This CDR3 is CASQNQETQYF. The DNA of the CDR3 is TGTGCCAGCCAGAACCAAGAGACCCAGTACTTC.

V usage is TRBV27 and J usage is TRBJ2-3, with D perhaps matching TRBD1 (7 bases). The V gene lost 5 bases and the J gene lost 7 bases, with 19 bases spanning the gap. The CDR3 covers 15 residues. Germline CDR1 is MNHEY and CDR2 is SMNVEV (reference sequence). CDR3 in DNA: TGTGCCAGCAGTATCCGACAGGGAGGTCGATATACGCAGTATTTT. The encoded protein is CASSIRQGGRYTQYF.

The CDR3 sequence: CASSYSNQPGVDTQYF. The CDR3 coding sequence is TGTGCCAGCAGTTACTCGAACCAGCCCGGAGTGGATACGCAGTATTTT. This sequence joins TRBV6-5 and TRBJ2-3; no definite D call. From germline, CDR1 is MNHEY and CDR2 SVGAGI. With 0 bases removed from V and 6 bases from J, the gap between germline ends came to 16 bases. This CDR3 region has 16 residues.